The 32 T cell receptor beta chains listed next were all sequenced from one sample in a study of Graves' ophthalmopathy and Graves' hyperthyroidism. For repertoire sequencing, the TCR beta CDR3 regions were amplified from RNA transcripts. First-round RT-PCR employed HTBI primers, with a second-round multiplex PCR after it. TCRdb used MiXCR to reprocess the multiplex PCR reads, holding one entry per CDR3 protein. The sample carries around 1,200,000 distinct CDR3 sequences, about 38% recorded once. Sequenced sample: peripheral blood or thyroid tissue (not recorded which). The receptors derive from an adult man with Graves' hyperthyroidism.

The V call is TRBV29-1, the J call TRBJ1-1; D may be TRBD1 (5 bases). V lost 8 bases, J lost 1 base, and 14 bases lay in between. The CDR3 runs to 13 residues. CDR1 is SQVTM and CDR2 is ANQGSEA in the germline V gene. In nucleotides, the CDR3 is TGCAGCTCGGGGGAGAGTCGGAACACTGAAGCTTTCTTT. Protein product: CSSGESRNTEAFF.

This clonotype came up many times. The CDR3, as DNA: TGTGCCAGCAGTGGCGGAGGGGCCTGGCAGCCCCAGCATTTT. This encodes CASSGGGAWQPQHF. The chain is built from TRBV7-2 and TRBJ1-5; the D gene is possibly TRBD1 (5 bases). V was pared by 6 bases and J by 7 bases, with 16 bases between. The germline V gene has CDR1 SGHTA and CDR2 FQGNSA. The CDR3 runs to 14 residues.

This clonotype was detected many times. This rearrangement joins TRBV12-3 or TRBV12-4 to TRBJ1-5; perhaps TRBD1 as D (5 bases). V dropped 6 bases and J dropped 6 bases, with 12 bases sitting between them. The CDR3 extends over 13 amino acids. CDR3 DNA: TGTGCCAGCAGCCAAGCGGGGGGTCAGCCCCAGCATTTT. This gives the protein CASSQAGGQPQHF.

This clonotype was detected many times. The chain employs TRBV7-9 and TRBJ1-1; D unclear. The CDR3 consists of 15 residues. The V end was cut by 1 base, the J end by 3 bases, with 12 bases between. Germline CDR1 is SEHNR and CDR2 is FQNEAQ (reference sequence). The CDR3 bases are TGTGCCAGCAGCTTAGGAATCGGATGGGACACTGAAGCTTTCTTT. Protein product: CASSLGIGWDTEAFF.

In this sample, this clonotype turned up many times. V gene TRBV10-3 combines with J gene TRBJ2-7, with 8 nucleotides matching TRBD1. V lost 6 bases to trimming and J lost 3 bases; unmatched junction nucleotides: 7. Per the germline V gene, CDR1 is ENHRY and CDR2 is SYGVKD. This CDR3 comprises 14 residues. This CDR3 is CAISEGTGIYEQYF. CDR3 coding DNA: TGTGCCATCAGCGAAGGGACAGGTATCTACGAGCAGTACTTC.

The V gene is TRBV9, the J gene TRBJ1-6; no firm D call. Germline values: CDR1 SGDLS, CDR2 YYNGEE. This CDR3 is built from 14 residues. V lost 7 bases to trimming and J lost 8 bases, with 16 bases between them. The CDR3 nucleotides read TGTGCCAGCCCCCGGGTGGGCGCTGATTCACCCCTCCACTTT. Its protein is CASPRVGADSPLHF.

J is TRBJ2-6 and V is TRBV12-5; 9 bases line up with TRBD1. The CDR3 has 17 residues. Germline CDR1 reads LGHNT; CDR2 reads FRNRAP. V trimming: 5 bases; J trimming: 1 base; junction bases outside the gene matches: 6. DNA of the CDR3: TGTGCTAGTGGTCGGGACAGGGCAGTATCTGGGGCCAACGTCCTGACTTTC. Translation: CASGRDRAVSGANVLTF.

Turning to this clonotype: Because the CDR3's place on the DNA is in doubt, the DNA is left out and the CDR3 is given as listed by TCRdb. The gene calls are TRBV7-9 and TRBJ2-5. The CDR3 has 18 residues if both end residues are counted. The germline V gene encodes CDR1 SEHNR and CDR2 FQNEAQ (reference sequence). CDR3: CASGGDDGYTFGSGTQYF.

This clonotype was recorded at least ten times. This chain uses TRBV10-3 with TRBJ2-7, with TRBD1 as a possible D gene (6 bases). Germline CDR1 reads ENHRY; CDR2 reads SYGVKD. V was pared by 2 bases and J by 4 bases, with 15 bases between. This CDR3 has 15 residues. The CDR3 sequence is CAISEPGQPLYEQYF. DNA of the CDR3: TGTGCCATCAGTGAGCCAGGACAGCCGCTTTACGAGCAGTACTTC.

The rearrangement links TRBV30 to TRBJ1-1, with D possibly being TRBD1 (5 bases). This CDR3 has 13 residues. Germline-derived CDR1 and CDR2 are GTSNPN and SVGIG (reference sequence). Trimming took off 5 bases at V and 6 bases at J, with 16 bases between the two ends. The CDR3 loop reads CAWGSTGSAEAFF. The CDR3 DNA reads as TGTGCCTGGGGGTCTACAGGTTCCGCTGAAGCTTTCTTT.

This clonotype is a singleton in its sample. The chain recombines TRBV5-8 with TRBJ2-5; TRBD1 aligns across 8 bases. The CDR3 is 15 residues long. V lost 0 bases, J lost 4 bases, and 5 bases stayed unmatched. Germline loops: CDR1 SGHTS, CDR2 YDEGEE. CDR3 sequence: CASSLGTGQGETQYF. In nucleotides, the CDR3 is TGTGCCAGCAGCTTGGGGACAGGGCAAGGAGAGACCCAGTACTTC.

The CDR3 is CASSESRGGPTGELFF. The CDR3 bases are TGCGCCAGCAGTGAGTCTAGGGGAGGGCCAACCGGGGAGCTGTTTTTT. V usage is TRBV5-1 and J usage is TRBJ2-2, with 7 positions matching TRBD2. With V trimmed by 5 bases and J by 5 bases, 12 bases remained unmatched. The CDR3 spans 16 residues. Germline CDR1 and CDR2: SGHRS and YFSETQ.

The rearrangement links TRBV7-9 to TRBJ2-6; TRBD1 matches 11 bases. This CDR3 is built from 18 residues. The germline V gene encodes CDR1 SEHNR and CDR2 FQNEAQ (reference sequence). J was trimmed by 2 bases and V by 5 bases; bases with no gene match: 8. CDR3 region: CASSLRGQGDTGANVLTF. CDR3 nucleotides: TGTGCCAGCAGCCTTAGGGGACAGGGGGACACTGGGGCCAACGTCCTGACTTTC.

The chain joins TRBV10-3 to TRBJ2-7; 13 bases align to TRBD2. The CDR3 loop spans 15 amino acids. With V trimmed by 8 bases and J by 7 bases, 11 bases remained unmatched. Germline V gene data show CDR1 as ENHRY and CDR2 as SYGVKD. The CDR3 DNA reads as TGTGCCATCGGACGGACTAGCGGGAGTTTTGATGAGCAGTACTTC. It encodes CAIGRTSGSFDEQYF.

This clonotype has just a few counts. The chain employs TRBV19 and TRBJ1-1; no clear D gene. The CDR3 sequence is 14 residues long. The V gene's germline CDR1 is LNHDA and CDR2 SQIVND (reference sequence). The V and J ends lost 7 bases and 8 bases respectively, with 20 bases between them. CDR3 bases: TGTGCCAGTAACCTATACGGGCAGGTCCGGGAAGCTTTCTTT. The encoded protein is CASNLYGQVREAFF.

At least ten counts were recorded for this clonotype. V gene TRBV12-3 or TRBV12-4 combines with J gene TRBJ2-3; D remains ambiguous. Trimming removed 9 bases from V and 2 bases from J, with 6 bases in between. This CDR3 has 11 residues. In DNA, the CDR3 is TGTGCCAGTGCGGTCACAGATACGCAGTATTTT. Translated, it gives CASAVTDTQYF.

Comments on this clonotype: This sequence may be a read error, since a much larger clone differs from it by one base. The CDR3 loop reads CASTSGSAQYF. The CDR3 DNA is TGTGCCAGCACCTCCGGTAGCGCGCAGTACTTC. This sequence joins TRBV12-3 or TRBV12-4 and TRBJ2-7; TRBD2 is a possible D gene (5 bases). Trimming stripped 7 bases from V and 9 bases from J, with 13 bases between. This CDR3 spans 11 amino acids.

About this clonotype itself: This may come from a read error, since a much larger clone is one base off. The genes are TRBV5-1 and TRBJ1-1, with D possibly matching TRBD1 (5 bases). Looked up from germline, CDR1 is SGHRS and CDR2 is YFSETQ. The CDR3 totals 14 residues. Between the trimmed V and J ends, which lost 4 bases and 4 bases, there was a span of 14 bases. Written as DNA, the CDR3 is TGCGCCAGCAGCGGTCAGGGAGGGTCCACTGAAGCTTTCTTT. This translates into CASSGQGGSTEAFF.

This clonotype was counted many times. J is TRBJ2-5 and V is TRBV19; TRBD1 aligns across 9 bases. Germline V CDR1 and CDR2: LNHDA, SQIVND (reference sequence). Trimming removed 4 bases from V and 4 bases from J; junction bases left unmatched: 10. CDR3 length: 16 residues. CDR3: CASSNGQGTPRETQYF. The DNA for the CDR3 is TGTGCCAGTAGTAACGGACAGGGGACCCCTCGAGAGACCCAGTACTTC.

Notes on this clonotype: A much larger clone differs by one base, so this may be a read error. The chain recombines TRBV7-3 with TRBJ2-2, with a tentative D call TRBD2 (5 bases). The CDR3 runs 15 residues. Trimming cost V 4 bases and J 6 bases, with 15 bases left between them. Per the germline V gene, CDR1 is SGHTA and CDR2 is FQGTGA. The CDR3 spells CASSYTGLMAGELFF. CDR3 nucleotides: TGTGCCAGCAGCTACACGGGGTTGATGGCCGGGGAGCTGTTTTTT.

This clonotype has a count of ten or more. The V call is TRBV5-1, the J call TRBJ2-7; D remains ambiguous. CDR1 is SGHRS, CDR2 YFSETQ, per germline. V lost 4 bases to trimming and J lost 4 bases, with 21 bases between them. The CDR3 has 16 amino acids. The CDR3 nucleotides read TGCGCCAGCAGCACGAATCAAGGACCCACGCGATACGAGCAGTACTTC. Residues: CASSTNQGPTRYEQYF.

This clonotype was seen repeatedly, ten times or more. The CDR3 DNA reads as TGTGCCAGCAGCCTCCTTAGAGCGAACACCGGGGAGCTGTTTTTT. Translation: CASSLLRANTGELFF. The chain joins TRBV11-2 to TRBJ2-2; the D is unclear. Trimming pared 5 bases from V and 0 bases from J, leaving 10 bases between. This CDR3 is 15 amino acids long. Germline assignment: CDR1 SGHAT and CDR2 FQNNGV.

Ten or more counts support this clonotype. This chain joins TRBV2 and TRBJ2-5; 11 nucleotides align to TRBD2. Germline V lookup: CDR1 SNHLY, CDR2 FYNNEI. The CDR3 runs 17 residues. With V trimmed by 6 bases and J by 4 bases, 13 bases remained unmatched. The chain's CDR3 is CASRHGPLAGESETQYF. CDR3 DNA: TGTGCCAGCAGACATGGACCACTAGCGGGAGAGTCAGAGACCCAGTACTTC. Looking up the rest from reference TRBV2 and TRBJ2-5 gives the full variable domain: EPEVTQTPSHQVTQMGQEVILRCVPISNHLYFYWYRQILGQKVEFLVSFYNNEISEKSEIFDDQFSVERPDGSNFTLKIRSTKLEDSAMYFCASRHGPLAGESETQYFGPGTRLLVL.

The chain uses TRBV10-3 and TRBJ2-7, with D perhaps matching TRBD1 or TRBD2 (5 bases each). The CDR3 is 13 amino acids. In germline, CDR1 is ENHRY, CDR2 SYGVKD. The V gene lost 6 bases and the J gene lost 2 bases, with 11 bases spanning the gap. CDR3 sequence reads: CAISYGATYEQYF. CDR3 DNA: TGTGCCATCAGCTACGGGGCAACCTACGAGCAGTACTTC.

This clonotype has ten or more counts. In DNA, the CDR3 is TGTGCCAGCAGTTTATACGGCTACGAGCAGTACTTC. This codes for CASSLYGYEQYF. The V gene is TRBV6-5, the J gene TRBJ2-7; no firm D call. This CDR3 spans 12 amino acids. V shed 4 bases and J shed 3 bases, with 7 bases lying between them. Germline CDR1 is MNHEY and CDR2 is SVGAGI.

With respect to this clonotype: A read error may explain this, as a much larger clone is one base away. V usage is TRBV19 and J usage is TRBJ2-5; 8 bases line up with TRBD2. Germline V gene sequence: CDR1 LNHDA, CDR2 SQIVND (reference sequence). Trimming at V came to 3 bases and at J to 4 bases, leaving 4 bases not matched to a gene. The CDR3 is 14 residues long. The CDR3 region is CASSMVRGGETQYF. As DNA, the CDR3 is TGTGCCAGTAGTATGGTCCGGGGGGGAGAGACCCAGTACTTC.

This chain joins TRBV10-3 and TRBJ1-6; TRBD1 is a possible D gene (6 bases). This CDR3 spans 13 amino acids. Germline values: CDR1 ENHRY, CDR2 SYGVKD. Deletions cut 10 bases from V and 6 bases from J, with 13 bases between. CDR3 sequence: CATGAGVNSPLHF. The CDR3 DNA is TGTGCCACTGGGGCAGGGGTTAATTCACCCCTCCACTTT.

This clonotype was counted many times. A much larger clone differs by one base, so this may be a read error. This sequence joins TRBV7-9 and TRBJ1-1; D uncertain. The CDR3 runs to 14 residues. Deletions cut 1 base from V and 0 bases from J, with 6 bases between. Per germline, CDR1 SEHNR and CDR2 FQNEAQ (reference sequence). CDR3 residues: CASSLVSVNTEAFF. The CDR3 DNA follows: TGTGCCAGCAGCTTAGTTTCGGTGAACACTGAAGCTTTCTTT. Full variable domain (remainder filled in from reference TRBV7-9 and TRBJ1-1): DTGVSQNPRHKITKRGQNVTFRCDPISEHNRLYWYRQTLGQGPEFLTYFQNEAQLEKSRLLSDRFSAERPKGSFSTLEIQRTEQGDSAMYLCASSLVSVNTEAFFGQGTRLTVV.

This clonotype was seen at least ten times. V usage is TRBV10-3 and J usage is TRBJ1-5, with D possibly matching TRBD1 (5 bases). This CDR3 spans 13 amino acids. CDR1 and CDR2 from the germline V gene are ENHRY and SYGVKD. Trimming pared 2 bases from V and 7 bases from J, leaving 9 bases between. CDR3 nucleotide sequence: TGTGCCATCAGTGAGGACAGAAGGCAGCCCCAGCATTTT. This sequence encodes CAISEDRRQPQHF.

This clonotype was counted ten times or more. The chain joins TRBV12-3 or TRBV12-4 to TRBJ1-5; D gene unclear. The CDR3 runs 13 residues. The V gene lost 3 bases and the J gene lost 4 bases, with 7 bases spanning the gap. CDR3 nucleotide sequence: TGTGCCAGCAGTTTGGCAAAGAATCAGCCCCAGCATTTT. Amino acid sequence: CASSLAKNQPQHF.

A word on this clonotype: A much larger clone sits a single nucleotide away, making a read error possible. This sequence joins TRBV7-2 and TRBJ1-2; tentatively, D is TRBD1 (5 bases). Germline loops: CDR1 SGHTA, CDR2 FQGNSA. The CDR3 has 16 amino acids. V lost 4 bases and J 4 bases, leaving 19 bases between the germline ends. The CDR3 nucleotides read TGTGCCAGCAGCTCCCCAGGACATTTCCGTACCTATGGCTACACCTTC. Translating it yields CASSSPGHFRTYGYTF.

The chain's CDR3 is CASRNDRAGTGELFF. The DNA for the CDR3 is TGTGCCAGTAGGAACGACAGGGCGGGAACCGGGGAGCTGTTTTTT. The chain links TRBV19 to TRBJ2-2, with D maybe TRBD1 (7 bases). Germline lookup yields CDR1 LNHDA and CDR2 SQIVND (reference sequence). V lost 6 bases, J lost 5 bases, and 16 bases lay in between. The CDR3 is 15 residues long.